This T cell receptor (beta chain) was captured in a study of CD4 T cells in relation to SARS-CoV-2 and coronaviruses. Study as a whole: TCR beta CDR3s were sequenced after approximately ten-day antigen culture of PBMCs. Negative control cultures got HIV-1 Nef peptides or no peptide.

A word on this clone: Antigen unknown.

CD4+ T cells from unexposed donors were obtained before the COVID-19 pandemic (2011-2018). The cells were cultured for around ten days before CD4+ T cells were isolated. Cultures held some 2.1 million PBMCs per well with roughly 10 IU/ml IL-2. Germline values: CDR1 SGHRS, CDR2 YFSETQ. The CDR3 totals 13 residues. After removal of 1 base from V and 3 bases from J, the junction contained 0 bases not matched to a gene. Profiling relied on immunoSEQ multiplex PCR, and the TCRdb table lists in-frame clones only, not all of them. This repertoire shows some 19,000 clones, 76% found once; its top ten account for about 16%.

This sequence joins TRBV5-1 and TRBJ1-1; 7 positions match TRBD1. Sample: CD4+ T cells from PBMCs, cultured in vitro. The origin of this receptor is a human donor in good health. The DNA of the CDR3 is TGCGCCAGCAGCTTGACAGGGGACACTGAAGCTTTCTTT. This codes for CASSLTGDTEAFF.